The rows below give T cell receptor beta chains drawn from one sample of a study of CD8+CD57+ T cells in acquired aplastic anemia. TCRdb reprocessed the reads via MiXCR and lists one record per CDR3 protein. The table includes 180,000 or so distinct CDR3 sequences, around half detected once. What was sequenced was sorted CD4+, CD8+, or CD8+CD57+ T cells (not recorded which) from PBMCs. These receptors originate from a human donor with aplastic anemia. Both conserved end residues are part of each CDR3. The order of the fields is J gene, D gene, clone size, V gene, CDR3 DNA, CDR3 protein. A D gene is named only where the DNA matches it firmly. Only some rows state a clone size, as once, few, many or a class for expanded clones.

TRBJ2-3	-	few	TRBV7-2	TGTGCCAGCAGGAAGAGGGCAGATACGCAGTATTTT	CASRKRADTQYF
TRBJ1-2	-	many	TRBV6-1	TGTGCCAGCAGTGAAAGGGGGGGCGTTGTGGAAGGCTACACCTTC	CASSERGGVVEGYTF
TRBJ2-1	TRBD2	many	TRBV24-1	TGTGCCACCAGTGATTTGCAGGTCGGGTGGGAGGGAAGGCAGGATGAGCAGTTCTTC	CATSDLQVGWEGRQDEQFF
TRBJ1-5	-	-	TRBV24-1	TGTGCCACCAGTGCGTTAGGTCAGCCCCAGCATTTT	CATSALGQPQHF
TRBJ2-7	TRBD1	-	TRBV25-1	TGTGCCAGCAGCATTGGGACAGAGGCCTACGAGCAGTACTTC	CASSIGTEAYEQYF
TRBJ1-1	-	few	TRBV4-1	TGCGCCAGCAGCCCTTGGGGAAACACTGAAGCTTTCTTT	CASSPWGNTEAFF
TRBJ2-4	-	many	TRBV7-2	TGTGCCAGCAGCTCCGGGGCGGGGAAACTAGCCAAAAACATTCAGTACTTC	CASSSGAGKLAKNIQYF
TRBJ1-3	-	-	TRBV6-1	TGTGCCAGCAGTCGACAGATTTCTGGAAACACCATATATTTT	CASSRQISGNTIYF
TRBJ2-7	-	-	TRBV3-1	TGTGCCAGCAGCCTCTCAGGGGCGGGAGTCGAGCAGTACTTC	CASSLSGAGVEQYF
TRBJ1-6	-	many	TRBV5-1	TGCGCCAGCAGCTTGGAAGAGGGGTCGGGTTCACCCCTCCACTTT	CASSLEEGSGSPLHF
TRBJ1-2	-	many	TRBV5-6	TGTGCCAGCAGCTGGCAGGGGAACTATGGCTACACCTTC	CASSWQGNYGYTF
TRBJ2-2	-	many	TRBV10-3	TGTGCCATCAGTGTTTTAGTGAACACCGGGGAGCTGTTTTTT	CAISVLVNTGELFF
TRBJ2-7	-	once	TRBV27	TGTGCCTGCAGGAAGGGGGTAACCTCCTACGAGCAGTACTTC	CACRKGVTSYEQYF
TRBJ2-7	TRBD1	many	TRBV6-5	TGTGCCAGCATCGGAGGGGGGACAGGGGGCGAGCAGTACTTC	CASIGGGTGGEQYF
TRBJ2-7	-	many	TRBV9	TGTGCCAGCAGCGTAGCTTTTGGGGCCTACGAGCAGTACTTC	CASSVAFGAYEQYF
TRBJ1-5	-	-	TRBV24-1	TGTGCCACCAGTGGACTGTTTGGCAATCAGCCCCAGCATTTT	CATSGLFGNQPQHF
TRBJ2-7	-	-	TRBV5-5	TGTGCCAGCAGAACCCCCCTTCAAGGCTCATCCCACGAGCAGTACTTC	CASRTPLQGSSHEQYF
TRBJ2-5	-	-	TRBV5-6	TGTGCCAGCAGCCACCGGATTCGAGGGGGTGAAGAGACCCAGTACTTC	CASSHRIRGGEETQYF
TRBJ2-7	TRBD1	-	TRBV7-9	TGTGCCAGCAGCTTTGACAGGGAACGGGAGCAGTACTTC	CASSFDREREQYF
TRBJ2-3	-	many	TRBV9	TGTGCCAGCAGTGCGGGGACCTATAGCACAGATACGCAGTATTTT	CASSAGTYSTDTQYF
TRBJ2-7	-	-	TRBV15	TGTGCCACCAGCAGAGGGGGCAGGGGCTACGAGCCGTACTTC	CATSRGGRGYEPYF
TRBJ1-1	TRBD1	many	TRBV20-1	TGCAGTGCTCAACAGGGGGTCGGTGAAGCTTTCTTT	CSAQQGVGEAFF
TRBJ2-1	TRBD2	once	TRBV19	TGTGCCAGTAGTATGGTTGGCGGACTAGCGGGGGACAATGAGCAGTTCTTC	CASSMVGGLAGDNEQFF
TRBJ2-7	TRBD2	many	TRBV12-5	TGTGCTAGTGGTTTGGCGGGGGGGCAGTTAGTCACCTACGAGCAGTACTTC	CASGLAGGQLVTYEQYF
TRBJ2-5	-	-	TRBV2	TGTGCCAGCATTGCGCCGGGGAAGGAGACCCAGTACTTC	CASIAPGKETQYF
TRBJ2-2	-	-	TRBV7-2	TGTGCCAGCAGCTTGCGACAGGGGGAGCTGTTTTTT	CASSLRQGELFF
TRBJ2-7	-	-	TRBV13	TGTGCCAGCAGCTCGAGATTGCTTGGTTACGAGCAGTACTTC	CASSSRLLGYEQYF
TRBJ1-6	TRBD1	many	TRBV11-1	TGTGCCAGCAGCCGGGGACAGGGACTCTCACCCCTCCACTTT	CASSRGQGLSPLHF
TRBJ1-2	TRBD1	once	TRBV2	TGTGCCAGCAGTGAAATCGGACAGGGATCCTATGGCTACACCTTC	CASSEIGQGSYGYTF